This T cell receptor (beta chain) is drawn from a study of cytotoxic CD8 clonotypes in ibrutinib-treated CLL. Note on this clone: This could be a read error, since a much larger clone is one nucleotide away. Other DNA variants within this sample encode the same CDR3.

Libraries were prepared by immunoSEQ multiplex PCR; TCRdb keeps only in-frame clonotypes and omits some of them. Of approximately 350,000 clones listed, around 66% are singletons. Trimming shortened V by 0 bases and J by 5 bases, and 2 bases separated the two germline ends. The length of the CDR3 is 11 residues. Germline V gives CDR1 SGHRS, CDR2 YFSETQ. Genomic DNA (approximately 2.1 micrograms) was obtained from cryopreserved PBMCs for construction of TCR beta libraries. The specimen comprised PBMCs, sampled after 36 months of ibrutinib treatment. The chain joins TRBV5-1 to TRBJ2-5; D is undetermined. This receptor was identified in a human donor with chronic lymphocytic leukemia. The CDR3: CASSLEETQYF. CDR3 in DNA: TGCGCCAGCAGCTTGGAGGAGACCCAGTACTTC. The whole variable domain, remainder taken from reference TRBV5-1 and TRBJ2-5, is KAGVTQTPRYLIKTRGQQVTLSCSPISGHRSVSWYQQTPGQGLQFLFEYFSETQRNKGNFPGRFSGRQFSNSRSEMNVSTLELGDSALYLCASSLEETQYFGPGTRLLVL.